Presented here are 26 T cell receptor beta chains from one specimen sequenced in a study of multiple sclerosis patients with progressive multifocal leukoencephalopathy. Time point in this sample: time of PML onset. Profiling relied on immunoSEQ multiplex PCR, and the TCRdb table lists in-frame clones only, not all of them. Of more than 30,000 clones listed, approximately 86% are singletons. This sample comprised PBMCs, obtained from a patient treated with natalizumab. These receptor sequences come from a woman aged 40-49 years with progressive multifocal leukoencephalopathy.

The chain has TRBV14 and TRBJ2-5; perhaps TRBD2 as D (5 bases). This CDR3 spans 14 amino acids. Trimming removed 2 bases from V and 7 bases from J, with 14 bases in between. Germline loops: CDR1 SGHDN, CDR2 FVKESK. Written as DNA, the CDR3 is TGTGCCAGCAGCCAAATGGACTCGAGGGCGACCCAGTACTTC. Amino acids: CASSQMDSRATQYF.

This clone was counted only a few times. This chain links TRBV9 with TRBJ1-1; D unresolved. The V end lost 4 bases, the J end lost 1 base, and 14 bases lay between the germline ends. Germline-derived CDR1 and CDR2 are SGDLS and YYNGEE. CDR3 length equals 15 residues. CDR3 nucleotides: TGTGCCAGCAGCTTAGTATGGGCACCGAACACTGAAGCTTTCTTT. This encodes CASSLVWAPNTEAFF.

The rearrangement links TRBV9 to TRBJ2-5, with D perhaps being TRBD1 or TRBD2 (5 bases each). Germline V gene sequence: CDR1 SGDLS, CDR2 YYNGEE. V shed 4 bases and J shed 5 bases, with 18 bases lying between them. The CDR3 is 15 amino acids. CDR3 residues: CASSPAGTPDETQYF. CDR3 nucleotide sequence: TGTGCCAGCAGCCCAGCCGGGACGCCTGATGAGACCCAGTACTTC.

The sample holds one count of this clone. A far larger clone differs by one base, so this is likely a read error. The J gene is TRBJ1-2, the V gene TRBV19, with D uncertain. CDR1 LNHDA and CDR2 SQIVND come from the germline V gene (reference sequence). This CDR3 has 14 amino acids. V gave up 7 bases and J gave up 4 bases, with 16 bases separating them. CDR3 DNA: TGTGCCAGTATCAACCCGTGGGGATCCTATGGCTACACCTTC. It encodes CASINPWGSYGYTF.

The chain uses TRBV28 and TRBJ2-1, with TRBD2 matching 11 bases. CDR1 is MDHEN and CDR2 is SYDVKM in the germline V gene. The V and J ends lost 9 bases and 0 bases, in that order; junction bases with no gene match: 10. This CDR3 comprises 17 residues. In DNA, the CDR3 is TGTGCCAGTGAGACTAGCGGGATGCCGGGCTCCTACAATGAGCAGTTCTTC. Amino acids: CASETSGMPGSYNEQFF.

The V call is TRBV28, the J call TRBJ1-2, with a tentative D call TRBD1 (5 bases). From germline, CDR1 is MDHEN and CDR2 SYDVKM. The V gene lost 4 bases and the J gene lost 2 bases, with 8 bases spanning the gap. The CDR3 runs to 13 residues. The CDR3 is CASSSDRNYGYTF. CDR3 nucleotide sequence: TGTGCCAGCAGTTCTGACAGAAACTATGGCTACACCTTC.

This chain uses TRBV27 with TRBJ1-1; 7 nucleotides agree with TRBD1. The V gene's germline CDR1 is MNHEY and CDR2 SMNVEV (reference sequence). The CDR3 is 14 amino acids. V trimming: 5 bases; J trimming: 4 bases; junction bases outside the gene matches: 7. The CDR3 here is CASSPRGGGTEAFF. The CDR3 nucleotides are TGTGCCAGCAGTCCCAGGGGGGGAGGCACTGAAGCTTTCTTT.

The V and J genes are TRBV6-6 and TRBJ1-2; D remains unclear. Germline V gene data show CDR1 as MNHNY and CDR2 as SVGAGI (reference sequence). The CDR3 runs to 13 residues. The V end lost 10 bases, the J end lost 6 bases, and 18 bases lay between the germline ends. CDR3 sequence (DNA): TGTGCCACAAACTTATGGGCCACCCATGGCTACACCTTC. This sequence encodes CATNLWATHGYTF.

This sequence joins TRBV5-1 and TRBJ2-1; possible D gene TRBD2, 5 bases. CDR3 length: 15 residues. V was clipped by 4 bases and J by 0 bases, with 11 bases between them. CDR1 SGHRS and CDR2 YFSETQ come from the germline V gene. The CDR3 region is CASSQDSSSYNEQFF. The CDR3, as DNA: TGCGCCAGCAGCCAGGACTCAAGCTCCTACAATGAGCAGTTCTTC.

The rearrangement joins TRBV21-1 to TRBJ1-6. TRBV21-1 is a documented pseudogene. This CDR3 contains 14 residues. CDR3 loop: CASSKRRSIFTLHF. In DNA, the CDR3 is TGTGCCAGCAGCAAAAGGCGATCGATTTTCACCCTCCACTTT.

As for this clone: Germline is not matched at one junction end, which may reflect a read error. DNA of the CDR3: TGCAGCGTTGTATTTCAGGGGGTAGGTGTCTTT. Translated, it gives CSVVFQGVGVF. The chain couples TRBV29-1 to TRBJ1-1; TRBD1 agrees at 7 bases. The CDR3 contains 11 residues. CDR1 is SQVTM, CDR2 ANQGSEA, per germline.

The chain is built from TRBV7-8 and TRBJ2-1, with D unresolved. V was cut by 1 base and J by 1 base, with 5 bases left in between. Per the germline V gene, CDR1 is SGHVS and CDR2 is FQNEAQ. The length of the CDR3 is 14 residues. The CDR3 loop is CASSLVDSYNEQFF. CDR3 DNA sequence: TGTGCCAGCAGCTTAGTCGATTCCTACAATGAGCAGTTCTTC.

The CDR3 nucleotides read TGTGCCAGCAGCTTACGTTCGGGGACTAGTCATGAAAAACTGTTTTTT. Amino acid sequence: CASSLRSGTSHEKLFF. The chain is built from TRBV7-9 and TRBJ1-4; D perhaps matches TRBD1 (5 bases). This CDR3 has 16 residues. Per germline, CDR1 SEHNR and CDR2 FQNEAQ (reference sequence). Trimming took 2 bases from V and 6 from J, leaving 16 bases between them.

The rearrangement links TRBV6-1 to TRBJ2-1; a weak D match, TRBD1 (6 bases). Per the germline V gene, CDR1 is MNHNS and CDR2 is SASEGT. The CDR3 spans 16 residues. V was shortened by 2 bases and J by 4 bases, with 15 bases between the two germline ends. The CDR3, as DNA: TGTGCCAGCAGTGAATATGTGGACAGCAAGTACAATGAGCAGTTCTTC. The encoded protein is CASSEYVDSKYNEQFF.

The J gene is TRBJ2-2, the V gene TRBV7-2, with D possibly being TRBD2 (6 bases). V gave up 4 bases and J gave up 6 bases, with 9 bases separating them. This CDR3 has 13 residues. Germline V gene sequence: CDR1 SGHTA, CDR2 FQGNSA. CDR3 amino acids: CASSWDSPGELFF. The CDR3 DNA sequence: TGTGCCAGCAGCTGGGACTCCCCCGGGGAGCTGTTTTTT.

This clone was observed once. J is TRBJ1-3 and V is TRBV5-1; 7 positions agree with TRBD1. The CDR3 extends over 15 amino acids. V shed 4 bases and J 3 bases; nucleotides not matched to a gene: 7. Germline CDR1 SGHRS, CDR2 YFSETQ. Here the CDR3 DNA reads TGCGCCAGCAGCGAGTCCCAGGGGGTTGGAAACACCATATATTTT. Its translation is CASSESQGVGNTIYF.

The rearrangement uses TRBV7-2 and TRBJ2-7, with unresolved D. The germline V gene has CDR1 SGHTA and CDR2 FQGNSA. Trimming cost V 0 bases and J 1 base, with 7 bases left between them. The CDR3 totals 14 residues. CDR3 in amino acids: CASSLAISSYEQYF. CDR3 DNA sequence: TGTGCCAGCAGCTTAGCGATCAGTTCCTACGAGCAGTACTTC.

The rearrangement links TRBV9 to TRBJ2-5; D may match TRBD1 or TRBD2 (5 bases each). Gene TRBJ2-7 matches the end of the DNA better, so the J call may be wrong. Germline V gene data show CDR1 as SGDLS and CDR2 as YYNGEE. The CDR3 contains 14 residues. Written as DNA, the CDR3 is TGTGCCAGCAGCGTCACGAGGGGAGCTCGCGAGCAGTACTTC. Translated, it gives CASSVTRGAREQYF.

This chain joins TRBV7-2 and TRBJ2-7, with D perhaps TRBD2 (7 bases). Germline assignment: CDR1 SGHTA and CDR2 FQGNSA. With 5 bases removed from V and 0 bases from J, the gap between germline ends came to 14 bases. The CDR3 runs 15 residues. This chain's CDR3 is CASSQGRVRSYEQYF. CDR3 bases: TGTGCCAGCAGCCAGGGGAGGGTTCGCTCCTACGAGCAGTACTTC.

This chain joins TRBV9 and TRBJ2-1, with 12 bases identical to TRBD2. V shed 4 bases, J shed 8 bases, and the junction held 10 bases outside the gene matches. The germline CDR1 and CDR2 sequences are SGDLS and YYNGEE. CDR3 length equals 16 residues. The CDR3, as DNA: TGTGCCAGCAGCCCCGCCAGACTAGCGGGAGTTGATGAGCAGTTCTTC. Its protein is CASSPARLAGVDEQFF.

V is TRBV9 and J is TRBJ1-3; maybe TRBD1 (6 bases). The V end lost 4 bases, the J end lost 1 base, and 24 bases lay between the germline ends. The CDR3 length is 19 residues. The V gene's germline CDR1 is SGDLS and CDR2 YYNGEE. CDR3: CASSQRGRDDRRSGNTIYF. CDR3 in DNA: TGTGCCAGCAGCCAACGGGGGCGGGATGATAGGCGATCTGGAAACACCATATATTTT.

CDR3 amino acids: CASRSGTTHVEQYF. CDR3 bases: TGTGCCAGCAGATCCGGGACTACCCATGTCGAGCAGTACTTC. J is TRBJ2-7 and V is TRBV6-5; 7 bases align to TRBD2. The CDR3 is made up of 14 amino acids. V shed 6 bases and J 6 bases; nucleotides not matched to a gene: 11. Germline-derived CDR1 and CDR2 are MNHEY and SVGAGI.

CDR3 coding DNA: TGTGCCAGCAGCCCCCGCCCGGGACTAGCGAATAGCACAGATACGCAGTATTTT. This gives the protein CASSPRPGLANSTDTQYF. The V and J genes are TRBV7-9 and TRBJ2-3; TRBD2 aligns across 10 bases. The CDR3 runs to 18 residues. In germline, CDR1 is SEHNR, CDR2 FQNEAQ (reference sequence). J was trimmed by 0 bases and V by 5 bases; bases with no gene match: 11.

This clone came up once. This chain joins TRBV5-4 and TRBJ2-5, with a possible D match to TRBD1 (7 bases). The tail of the sequence fits TRBJ2-7 better, so the J call may be wrong. The germline gives CDR1 SGHNT, CDR2 YYREEE (reference sequence). The CDR3 length is 14 residues. This CDR3 reads CASSLGAGGYEQYF. The CDR3, as DNA: TGTGCCAGCAGCTTGGGAGCAGGGGGGTACGAGCAGTACTTC.

The CDR3 protein is CASILGTSATYEQYF. The CDR3 nucleotides are TGTGCCAGCATTCTAGGGACTAGCGCGACCTACGAGCAGTACTTC. The chain has TRBV6-1 and TRBJ2-5; 10 bases match TRBD2. The closer fit of TRBJ2-7 to the DNA end suggests the J call may be wrong. Germline CDR1 reads MNHNS; CDR2 reads SASEGT. The CDR3 spans 15 residues.

The V gene is TRBV28, the J gene TRBJ1-2; D is perhaps TRBD1 (5 bases). Germline CDR1 is MDHEN and CDR2 is SYDVKM. CDR3 length: 14 amino acids. Deletions cut 5 bases from V and 5 bases from J, with 15 bases between. CDR3 loop: CASSRHHRGYGYTF. The CDR3 DNA reads TGTGCCAGCAGTCGCCACCACCGGGGGTATGGCTACACCTTC.